This record covers a single T cell receptor beta chain. These data originate in a study of response to subunit inactivated influenza vaccine. Germline-derived CDR1 and CDR2 are SGHVS and FQNEAQ. The V and J ends lost 8 bases and 7 bases, in that order; junction bases with no gene match: 16. The CDR3 has 16 amino acids. Each CDR3 protein is one row after TCRdb ran MiXCR on the RT-PCR reads. The table includes 600,000 to 700,000 distinct CDR3 sequences, 12% to 15% detected once. The sequencing used PBMCs from blood, collected 14 days before vaccination. The V and J genes are TRBV7-8 and TRBJ2-5, with TRBD2 matching over 10 bases. The origin of this receptor is a man aged 50 or older who received an inactivated influenza vaccine. In DNA form, the CDR3 reads TGTGCCAGCCGTATAGCGGGAGGCAACCAAGAGACGACCCAGTACTTC. This encodes CASRIAGGNQETTQYF. Full variable domain (missing parts from reference TRBV7-8 and TRBJ2-5): GAGVSQSPRYKVAKRGQDVALRCDPISGHVSLFWYQQALGQGPEFLTYFQNEAQLDKSGLPSDRFFAERPEGSVSTLKIQRTQQEDSAVYLCASRIAGGNQETTQYFGPGTRLLVL.